The T cell receptor (beta chain) under discussion was sequenced for a study of T cells expressing NK-cell markers. Study summary: Sorted CD3+CD56+NKG2C+, CD3+CD56+NKG2C- and CD3+CD56-NKG2C+ T cells provided the TCR beta repertoires. Serological testing identified most of the eight sequenced donors as HCMV-seropositive and one as seronegative.

This CDR3 contains 15 residues. Looked up from germline, CDR1 is LGHDT and CDR2 is YNNKEL (reference sequence). UMIs accompanied the 5'RACE template switching by which TCR beta cDNA was made. TCRdb reprocessed the 5' RACE reads; each CDR3 protein has one entry and no DNA is given. In all, the sample yields 500,000 to 700,000 distinct CDR3 sequences. The chain links TRBV3-1 to TRBJ2-1. This TCR came from a man aged 18-30 years in good health. The sequenced material came from blood T cells: a sorted CD56 or NKG2C T cell subset, CD4+ or CD8+ T cells, or bulk PBMC T cells (not recorded which). CDR3 region: CASSQRRWIYNEQFF.